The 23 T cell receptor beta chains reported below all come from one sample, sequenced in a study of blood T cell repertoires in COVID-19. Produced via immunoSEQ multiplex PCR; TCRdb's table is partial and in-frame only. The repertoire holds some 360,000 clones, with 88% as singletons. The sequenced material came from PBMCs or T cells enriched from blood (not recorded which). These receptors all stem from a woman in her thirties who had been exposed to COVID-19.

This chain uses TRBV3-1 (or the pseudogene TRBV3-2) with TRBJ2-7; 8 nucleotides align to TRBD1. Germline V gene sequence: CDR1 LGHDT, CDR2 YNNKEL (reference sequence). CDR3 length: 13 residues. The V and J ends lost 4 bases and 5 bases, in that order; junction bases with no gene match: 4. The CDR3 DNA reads TGTGCCAGCAGCCGTACAGGGGGAAACGAGCAGTACTTC. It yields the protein CASSRTGGNEQYF.

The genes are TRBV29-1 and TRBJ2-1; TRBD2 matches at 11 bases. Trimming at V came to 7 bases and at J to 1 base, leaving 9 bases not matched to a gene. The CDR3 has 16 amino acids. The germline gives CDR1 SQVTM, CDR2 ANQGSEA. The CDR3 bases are TGCAGCGGCGTGCTAGCGGGGGGCCTTTCCTACAATGAGCAGTTCTTC. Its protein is CSGVLAGGLSYNEQFF.

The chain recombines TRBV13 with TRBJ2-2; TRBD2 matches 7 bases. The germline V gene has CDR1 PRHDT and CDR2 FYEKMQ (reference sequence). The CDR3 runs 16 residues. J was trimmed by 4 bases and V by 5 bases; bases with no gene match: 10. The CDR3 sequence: CASSAFGGSTTGELFF. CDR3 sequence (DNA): TGTGCCAGCAGCGCTTTTGGCGGGAGTACCACCGGGGAGCTGTTTTTT.

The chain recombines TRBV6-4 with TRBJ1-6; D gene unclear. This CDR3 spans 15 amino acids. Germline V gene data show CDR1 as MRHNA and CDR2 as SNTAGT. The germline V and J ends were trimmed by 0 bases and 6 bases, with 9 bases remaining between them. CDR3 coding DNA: TGTGCCAGCAGTGACTCGCGTGGTATTAATTCACCCCTCCACTTT. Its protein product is CASSDSRGINSPLHF.

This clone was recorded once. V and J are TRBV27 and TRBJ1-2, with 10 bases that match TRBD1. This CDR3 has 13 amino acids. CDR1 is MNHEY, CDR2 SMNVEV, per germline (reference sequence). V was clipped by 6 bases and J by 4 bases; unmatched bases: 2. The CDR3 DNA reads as TGTGCCAGCAGCCGACAGGGGGCCTATGGCTACACCTTC. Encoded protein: CASSRQGAYGYTF.

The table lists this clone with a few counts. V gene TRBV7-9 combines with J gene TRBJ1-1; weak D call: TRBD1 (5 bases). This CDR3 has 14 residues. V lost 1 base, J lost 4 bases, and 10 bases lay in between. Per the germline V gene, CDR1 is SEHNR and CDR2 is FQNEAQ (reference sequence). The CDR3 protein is CASSLVLGGTEAFF. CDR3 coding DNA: TGTGCCAGCAGCTTAGTTCTGGGGGGCACTGAAGCTTTCTTT.

CDR3 nucleotide sequence: TGTGCCAGCAGCCAAGATTCACAGGGGATCGATGAGCAGTTCTTC. Its protein is CASSQDSQGIDEQFF. The genes are TRBV3-1 (or the pseudogene TRBV3-2) and TRBJ2-1; 7 bases are shared with TRBD1. The CDR3 consists of 15 residues. From germline, CDR1 is LGHDT and CDR2 YNNKEL (reference sequence). J was trimmed by 8 bases and V by 0 bases; bases with no gene match: 7.

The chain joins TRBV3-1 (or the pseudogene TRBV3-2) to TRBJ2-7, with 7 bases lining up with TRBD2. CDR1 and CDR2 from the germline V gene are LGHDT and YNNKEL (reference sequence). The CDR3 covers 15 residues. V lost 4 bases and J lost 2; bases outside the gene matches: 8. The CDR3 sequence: CASSPHGLGAYEQYF. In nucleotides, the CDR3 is TGTGCCAGCAGCCCCCACGGACTAGGGGCCTACGAGCAGTACTTC.

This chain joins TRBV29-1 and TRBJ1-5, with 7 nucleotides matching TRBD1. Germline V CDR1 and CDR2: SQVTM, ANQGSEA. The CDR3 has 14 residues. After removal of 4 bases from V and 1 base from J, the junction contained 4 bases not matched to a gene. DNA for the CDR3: TGCAGCGTTGCTAGGGACAGCAGCAATCAGCCCCAGCATTTT. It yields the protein CSVARDSSNQPQHF.

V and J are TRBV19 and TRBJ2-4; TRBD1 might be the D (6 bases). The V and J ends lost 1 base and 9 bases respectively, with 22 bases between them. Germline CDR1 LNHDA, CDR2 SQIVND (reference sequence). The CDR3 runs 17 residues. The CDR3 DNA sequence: TGTGCCAGTAGTATAGCAGGGGCAGGCTCCTCCTATGGCATTCAGTACTTC. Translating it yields CASSIAGAGSSYGIQYF.

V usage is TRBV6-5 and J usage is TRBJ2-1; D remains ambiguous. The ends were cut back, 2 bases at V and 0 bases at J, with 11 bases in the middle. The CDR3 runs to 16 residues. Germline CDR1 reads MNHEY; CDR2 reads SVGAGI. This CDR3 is CASSYESMSSYNEQFF. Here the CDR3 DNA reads TGTGCCAGCAGTTACGAAAGCATGAGCTCCTACAATGAGCAGTTCTTC.

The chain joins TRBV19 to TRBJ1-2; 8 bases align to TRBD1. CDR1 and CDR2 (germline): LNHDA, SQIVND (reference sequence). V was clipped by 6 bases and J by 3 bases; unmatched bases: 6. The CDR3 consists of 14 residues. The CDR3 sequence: CASRRQGRDYGYTF. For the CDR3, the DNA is TGTGCCAGTAGAAGACAGGGGCGGGACTATGGCTACACCTTC.

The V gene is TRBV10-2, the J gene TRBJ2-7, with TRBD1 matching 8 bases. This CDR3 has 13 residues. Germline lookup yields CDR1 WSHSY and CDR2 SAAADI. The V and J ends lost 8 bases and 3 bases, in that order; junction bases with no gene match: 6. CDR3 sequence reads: CASGTGPFYEQYF. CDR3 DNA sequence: TGCGCCAGCGGGACAGGTCCCTTCTACGAGCAGTACTTC.

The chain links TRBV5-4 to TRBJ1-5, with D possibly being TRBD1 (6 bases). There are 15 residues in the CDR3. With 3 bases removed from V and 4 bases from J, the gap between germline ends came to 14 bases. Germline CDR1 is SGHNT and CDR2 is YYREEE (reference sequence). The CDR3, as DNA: TGTGCCAGCAGCTCCGAACAGGGTAGGAATCAGCCCCAGCATTTT. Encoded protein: CASSSEQGRNQPQHF.

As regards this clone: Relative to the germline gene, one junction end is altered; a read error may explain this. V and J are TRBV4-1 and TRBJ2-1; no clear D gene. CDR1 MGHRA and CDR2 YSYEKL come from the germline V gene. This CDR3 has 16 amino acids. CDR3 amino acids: CASSQEASVSYIEQFF. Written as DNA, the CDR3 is TGCGCCAGCAGCCAAGAGGCAAGCGTATCCTACATTGAGCAGTTCTTC.

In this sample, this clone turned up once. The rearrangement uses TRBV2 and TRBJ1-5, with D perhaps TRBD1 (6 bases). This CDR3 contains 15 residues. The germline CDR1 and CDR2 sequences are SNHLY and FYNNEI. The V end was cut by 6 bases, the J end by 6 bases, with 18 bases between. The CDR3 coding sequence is TGTGCCAGCAGCGCTAACAGGGTCGACGGTCAGCCCCAGCATTTT. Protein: CASSANRVDGQPQHF.

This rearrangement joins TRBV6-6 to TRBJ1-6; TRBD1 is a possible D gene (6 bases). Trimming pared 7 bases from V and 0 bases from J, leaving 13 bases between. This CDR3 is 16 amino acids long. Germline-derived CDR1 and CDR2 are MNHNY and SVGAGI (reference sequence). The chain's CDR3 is CASTLTGSSYNSPLHF. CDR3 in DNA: TGTGCCAGCACCTTAACAGGGAGCTCCTATAATTCACCCCTCCACTTT.

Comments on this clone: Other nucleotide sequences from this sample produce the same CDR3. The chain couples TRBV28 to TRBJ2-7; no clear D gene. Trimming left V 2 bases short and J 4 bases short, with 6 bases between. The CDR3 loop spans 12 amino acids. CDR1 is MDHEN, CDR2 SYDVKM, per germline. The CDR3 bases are TGTGCCAGCAGTTTACCTCGTTACGAGCAGTACTTC. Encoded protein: CASSLPRYEQYF.

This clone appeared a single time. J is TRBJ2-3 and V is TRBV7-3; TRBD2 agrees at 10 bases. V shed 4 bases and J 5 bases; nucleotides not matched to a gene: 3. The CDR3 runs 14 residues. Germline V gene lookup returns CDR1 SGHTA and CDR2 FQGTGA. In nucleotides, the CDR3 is TGTGCCAGCAGCTCCAGCGGGAGGGGAGATACGCAGTATTTT. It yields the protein CASSSSGRGDTQYF.

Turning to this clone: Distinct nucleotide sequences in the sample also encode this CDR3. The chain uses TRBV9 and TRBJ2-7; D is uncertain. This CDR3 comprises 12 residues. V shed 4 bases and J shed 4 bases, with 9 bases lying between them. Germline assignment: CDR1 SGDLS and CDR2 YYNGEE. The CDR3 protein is CASSPTGYEQYF. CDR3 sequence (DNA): TGTGCCAGCAGCCCCACGGGTTACGAGCAGTACTTC.

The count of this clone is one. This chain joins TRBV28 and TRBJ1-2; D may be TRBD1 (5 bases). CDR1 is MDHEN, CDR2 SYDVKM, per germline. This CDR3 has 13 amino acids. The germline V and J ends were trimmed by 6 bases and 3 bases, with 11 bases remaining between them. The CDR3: CASRTGTDYGYTF. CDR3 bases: TGTGCCAGCAGAACCGGGACTGACTATGGCTACACCTTC.

The CDR3, as DNA: TGCGCCAGCACCTCCCCGGGACAGGGATCCTACGAGCAGTACTTC. Its translation: CASTSPGQGSYEQYF. V and J are TRBV5-1 and TRBJ2-7, with 9 bases that match TRBD1. CDR3 size: 15 residues. Germline V gene sequence: CDR1 SGHRS, CDR2 YFSETQ. The V and J ends lost 6 bases and 1 base, in that order; junction bases with no gene match: 8.

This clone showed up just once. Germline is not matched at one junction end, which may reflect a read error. The CDR3 loop is CASSQAGGVYEQYF. Written as DNA, the CDR3 is TGTGCCAGCAGTCAAGCGGGAGGGGTTTACGAGCAGTACTTC. J is TRBJ2-7 and V is TRBV6-1; TRBD2 matches 10 bases. Germline lookup yields CDR1 MNHNS and CDR2 SASEGT. This CDR3 is 14 amino acids long.